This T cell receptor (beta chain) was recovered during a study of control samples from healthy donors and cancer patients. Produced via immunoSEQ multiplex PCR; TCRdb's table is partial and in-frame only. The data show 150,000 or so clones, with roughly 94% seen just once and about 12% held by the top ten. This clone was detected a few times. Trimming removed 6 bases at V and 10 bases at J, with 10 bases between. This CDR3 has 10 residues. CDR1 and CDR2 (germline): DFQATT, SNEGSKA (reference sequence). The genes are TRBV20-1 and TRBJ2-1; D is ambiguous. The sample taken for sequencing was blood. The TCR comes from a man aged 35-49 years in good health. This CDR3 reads CSAGSFEQFF. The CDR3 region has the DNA TGCAGTGCCGGATCCTTCGAGCAGTTCTTC.